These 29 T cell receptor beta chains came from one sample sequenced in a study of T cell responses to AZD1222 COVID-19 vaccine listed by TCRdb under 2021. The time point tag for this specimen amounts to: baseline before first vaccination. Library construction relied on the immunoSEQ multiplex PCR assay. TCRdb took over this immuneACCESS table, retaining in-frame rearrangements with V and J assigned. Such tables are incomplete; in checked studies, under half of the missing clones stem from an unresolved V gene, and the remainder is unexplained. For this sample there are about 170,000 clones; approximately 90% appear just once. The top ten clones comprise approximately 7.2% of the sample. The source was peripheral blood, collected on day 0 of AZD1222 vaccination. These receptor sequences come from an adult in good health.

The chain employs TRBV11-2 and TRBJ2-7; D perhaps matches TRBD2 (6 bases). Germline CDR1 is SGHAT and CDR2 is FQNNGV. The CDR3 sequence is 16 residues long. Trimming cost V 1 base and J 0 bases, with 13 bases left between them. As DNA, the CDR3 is TGTGCCAGCAGCTTAGGGGCGGGACGCCTCTCCTACGAGCAGTACTTC. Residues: CASSLGAGRLSYEQYF.

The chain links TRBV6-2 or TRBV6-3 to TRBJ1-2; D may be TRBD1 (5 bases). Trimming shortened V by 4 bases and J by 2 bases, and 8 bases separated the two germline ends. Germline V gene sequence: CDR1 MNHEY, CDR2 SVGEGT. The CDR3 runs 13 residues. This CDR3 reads CASSSQGNYGYTF. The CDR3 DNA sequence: TGTGCCAGCAGTTCCCAGGGAAACTATGGCTACACCTTC.

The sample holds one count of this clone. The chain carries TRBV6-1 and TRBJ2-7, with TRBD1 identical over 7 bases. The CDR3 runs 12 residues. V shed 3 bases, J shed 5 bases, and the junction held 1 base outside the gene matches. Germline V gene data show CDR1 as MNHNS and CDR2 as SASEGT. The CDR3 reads CASSETGHEQYF. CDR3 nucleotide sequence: TGTGCCAGCAGTGAGACAGGGCACGAGCAGTACTTC.

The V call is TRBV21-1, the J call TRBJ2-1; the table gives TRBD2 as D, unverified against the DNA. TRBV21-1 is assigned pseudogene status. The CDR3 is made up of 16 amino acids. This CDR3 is CASSKPVGLAGGEQFF. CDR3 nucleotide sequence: TGTGCCAGCAGCAAACCTGTTGGACTAGCGGGGGGCGAGCAGTTCTTC.

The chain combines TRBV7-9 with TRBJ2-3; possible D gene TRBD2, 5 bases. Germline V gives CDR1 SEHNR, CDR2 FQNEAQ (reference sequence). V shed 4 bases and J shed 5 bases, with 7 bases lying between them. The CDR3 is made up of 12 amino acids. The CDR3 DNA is TGTGCCAGCAGCTCCGGGGAAGATACGCAGTATTTT. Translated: CASSSGEDTQYF. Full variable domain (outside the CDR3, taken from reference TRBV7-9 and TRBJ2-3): DTGVSQNPRHKITKRGQNVTFRCDPISEHNRLYWYRQTLGQGPEFLTYFQNEAQLEKSRLLSDRFSAERPKGSFSTLEIQRTEQGDSAMYLCASSSGEDTQYFGPGTRLTVL.

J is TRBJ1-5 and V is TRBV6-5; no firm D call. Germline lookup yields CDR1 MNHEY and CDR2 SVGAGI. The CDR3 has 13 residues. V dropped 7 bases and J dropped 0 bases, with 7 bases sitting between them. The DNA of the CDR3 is TGTGCCAGCAACCCACTTAGCAATCAGCCCCAGCATTTT. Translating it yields CASNPLSNQPQHF.

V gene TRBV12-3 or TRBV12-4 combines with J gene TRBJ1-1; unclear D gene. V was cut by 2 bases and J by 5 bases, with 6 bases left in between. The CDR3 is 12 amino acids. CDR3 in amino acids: CASSLLGTEAFF. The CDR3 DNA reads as TGTGCCAGCAGTTTATTGGGTACTGAAGCTTTCTTT.

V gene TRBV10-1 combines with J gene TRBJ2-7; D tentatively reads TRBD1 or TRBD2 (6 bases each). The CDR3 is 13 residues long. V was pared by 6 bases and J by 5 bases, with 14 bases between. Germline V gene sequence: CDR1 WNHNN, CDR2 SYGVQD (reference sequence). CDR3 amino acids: CASRRGDPHEQYV. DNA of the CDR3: TGCGCCAGCAGAAGGGGGGACCCCCACGAGCAGTACGTC.

Here the CDR3 DNA reads TGTGCCAGCAGTTTTCCCGGGAGGGACGGCTACGAGCAGTACTTC. Translating gives CASSFPGRDGYEQYF. The J gene is TRBJ2-7, the V gene TRBV27, with 8 nucleotides matching TRBD2. Losses at the gene ends were 3 bases for V and 3 bases for J; bases not matched to a gene: 7. Germline V CDR1 and CDR2: MNHEY, SMNVEV (reference sequence). The CDR3 is made up of 15 amino acids.

CDR3 region: CASSYDDRVENIQYF. For the CDR3, the DNA is TGTGCCAGCAGTTACGACGACAGGGTGGAAAACATTCAGTACTTC. The rearrangement joins TRBV6-2 or TRBV6-3 to TRBJ2-4, with 7 bases matching TRBD1. Germline CDR1 reads MNHEY; CDR2 reads SVGEGT. The CDR3 loop spans 15 amino acids. J gave up 5 bases and V 2 bases, and 6 bases lay outside the gene matches.

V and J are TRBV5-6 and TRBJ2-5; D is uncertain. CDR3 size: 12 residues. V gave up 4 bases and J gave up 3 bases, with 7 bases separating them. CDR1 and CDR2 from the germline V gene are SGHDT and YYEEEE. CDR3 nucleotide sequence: TGTGCCAGCAGCCGCGGAGAAGAGACCCAGTACTTC. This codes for CASSRGEETQYF.

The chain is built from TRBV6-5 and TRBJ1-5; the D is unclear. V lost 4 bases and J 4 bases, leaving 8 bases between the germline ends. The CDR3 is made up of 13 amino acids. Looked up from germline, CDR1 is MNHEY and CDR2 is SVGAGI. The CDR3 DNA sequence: TGTGCCAGCAGTTCACGGCGGAATCAGCCCCAGCATTTT. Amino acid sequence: CASSSRRNQPQHF.

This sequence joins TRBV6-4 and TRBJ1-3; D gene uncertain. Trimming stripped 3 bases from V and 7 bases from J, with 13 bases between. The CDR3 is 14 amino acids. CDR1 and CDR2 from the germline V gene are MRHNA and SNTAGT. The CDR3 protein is CASSEWVVRNTIYF. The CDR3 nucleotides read TGTGCCAGCAGTGAGTGGGTGGTGAGGAACACCATATATTTT.

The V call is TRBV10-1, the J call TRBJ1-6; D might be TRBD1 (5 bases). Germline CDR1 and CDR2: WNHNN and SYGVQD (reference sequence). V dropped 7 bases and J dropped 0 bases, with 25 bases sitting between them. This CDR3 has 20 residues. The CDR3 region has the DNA TGCGCCAGCACCCGTTCTCCGCCACCATCGACAGTCTCCTATAATTCACCCCTCCACTTT. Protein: CASTRSPPPSTVSYNSPLHF.

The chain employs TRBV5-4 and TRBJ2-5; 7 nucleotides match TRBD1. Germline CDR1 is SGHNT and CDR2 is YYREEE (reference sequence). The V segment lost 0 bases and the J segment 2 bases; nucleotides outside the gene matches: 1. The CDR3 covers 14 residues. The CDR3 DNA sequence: TGTGCCAGCAGCTTGGACAGGGGACAAGAGACCCAGTACTTC. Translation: CASSLDRGQETQYF.

CDR3 coding DNA: TGTGCCAGCTCCGCGGACAGGGGTAGAGGTGAAGCTTTCTTT. This encodes CASSADRGRGEAFF. The rearrangement joins TRBV18 to TRBJ1-1, with 9 nucleotides matching TRBD1. This CDR3 is built from 14 residues. Trimming took 6 bases from V and 7 from J; bases not matched to a gene: 9. Germline V lookup: CDR1 KGHSH, CDR2 LQKENI.

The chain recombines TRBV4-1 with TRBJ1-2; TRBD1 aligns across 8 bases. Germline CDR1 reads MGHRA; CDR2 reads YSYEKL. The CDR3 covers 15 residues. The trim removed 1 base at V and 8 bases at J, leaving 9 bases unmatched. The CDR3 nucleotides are TGCGCCAGCAGCCAAGTGGGTTGGACAGGGAACGGCTACACCTTC. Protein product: CASSQVGWTGNGYTF.

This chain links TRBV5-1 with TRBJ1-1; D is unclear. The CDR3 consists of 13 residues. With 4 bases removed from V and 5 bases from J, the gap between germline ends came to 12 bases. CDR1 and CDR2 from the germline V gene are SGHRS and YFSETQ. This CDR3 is CASSTGWETEAFF. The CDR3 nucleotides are TGCGCCAGCAGCACTGGATGGGAGACTGAAGCTTTCTTT. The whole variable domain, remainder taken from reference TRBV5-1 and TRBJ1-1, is KAGVTQTPRYLIKTRGQQVTLSCSPISGHRSVSWYQQTPGQGLQFLFEYFSETQRNKGNFPGRFSGRQFSNSRSEMNVSTLELGDSALYLCASSTGWETEAFFGQGTRLTVV.

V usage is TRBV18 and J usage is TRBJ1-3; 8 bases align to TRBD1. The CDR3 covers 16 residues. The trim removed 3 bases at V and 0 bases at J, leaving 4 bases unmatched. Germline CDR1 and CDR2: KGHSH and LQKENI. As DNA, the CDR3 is TGTGCCAGCTCACCCGGACAGGGCGGCTCTGGAAACACCATATATTTT. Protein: CASSPGQGGSGNTIYF.

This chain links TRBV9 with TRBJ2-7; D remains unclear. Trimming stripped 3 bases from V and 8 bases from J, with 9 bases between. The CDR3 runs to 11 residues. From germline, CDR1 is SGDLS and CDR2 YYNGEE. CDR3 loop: CASSEGVQQYF. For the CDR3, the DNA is TGTGCCAGCAGCGAGGGTGTCCAGCAGTACTTC. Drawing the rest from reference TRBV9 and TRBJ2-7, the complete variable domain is DSGVTQTPKHLITATGQRVTLRCSPRSGDLSVYWYQQSLDQGLQFLIQYYNGEERAKGNILERFSAQQFPDLHSELNLSSLELGDSALYFCASSEGVQQYFGPGTRLTVT.

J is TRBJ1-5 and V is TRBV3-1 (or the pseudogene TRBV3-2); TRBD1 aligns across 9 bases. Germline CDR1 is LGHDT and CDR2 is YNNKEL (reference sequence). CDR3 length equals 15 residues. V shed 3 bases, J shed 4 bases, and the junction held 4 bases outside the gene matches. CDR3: CASSQGTGSNQPQHF. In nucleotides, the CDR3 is TGTGCCAGCAGCCAGGGGACAGGGTCTAATCAGCCCCAGCATTTT.

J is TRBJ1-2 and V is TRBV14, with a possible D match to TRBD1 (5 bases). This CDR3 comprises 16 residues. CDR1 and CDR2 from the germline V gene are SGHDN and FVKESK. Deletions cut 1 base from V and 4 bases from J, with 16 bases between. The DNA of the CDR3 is TGTGCCAGCAGCCAAGGTGCGGGGGTTCAGGCCTATGGCTACACCTTC. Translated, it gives CASSQGAGVQAYGYTF.

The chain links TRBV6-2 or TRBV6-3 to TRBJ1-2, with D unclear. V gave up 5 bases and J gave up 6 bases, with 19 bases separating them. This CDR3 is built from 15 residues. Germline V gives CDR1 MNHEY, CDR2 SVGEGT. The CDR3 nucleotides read TGTGCCAGCAGTCACTTCGACCAATACAGTGATGGCTACACCTTC. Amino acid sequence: CASSHFDQYSDGYTF.

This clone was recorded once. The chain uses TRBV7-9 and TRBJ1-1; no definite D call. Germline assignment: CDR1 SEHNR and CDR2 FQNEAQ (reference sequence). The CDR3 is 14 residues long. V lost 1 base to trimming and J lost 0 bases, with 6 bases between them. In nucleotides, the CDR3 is TGTGCCAGCAGCTTAGAGGCTGTGAACACTGAAGCTTTCTTT. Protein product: CASSLEAVNTEAFF.

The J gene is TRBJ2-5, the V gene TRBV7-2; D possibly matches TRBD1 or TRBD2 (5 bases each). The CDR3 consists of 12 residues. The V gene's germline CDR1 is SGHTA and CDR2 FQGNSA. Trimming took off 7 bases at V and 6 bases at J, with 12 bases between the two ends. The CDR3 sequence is CASTGAKKTQYF. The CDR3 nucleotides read TGTGCCAGCACCGGGGCCAAGAAGACCCAGTACTTC.

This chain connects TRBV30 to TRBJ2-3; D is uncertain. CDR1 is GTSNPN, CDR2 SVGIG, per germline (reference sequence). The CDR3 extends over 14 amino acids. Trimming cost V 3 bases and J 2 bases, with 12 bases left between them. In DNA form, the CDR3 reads TGTGCCTGGAGGAGATATCGATTCACAGATACGCAGTATTTT. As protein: CAWRRYRFTDTQYF. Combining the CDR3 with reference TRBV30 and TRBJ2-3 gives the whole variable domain SQTIHQWPATLVQPVGSPLSLECTVEGTSNPNLYWYRQAAGRGLQLLFYSVGIGQISSEVPQNLSASRPQDRQFILSSKKLLLSDSGFYLCAWRRYRFTDTQYFGPGTRLTVL.

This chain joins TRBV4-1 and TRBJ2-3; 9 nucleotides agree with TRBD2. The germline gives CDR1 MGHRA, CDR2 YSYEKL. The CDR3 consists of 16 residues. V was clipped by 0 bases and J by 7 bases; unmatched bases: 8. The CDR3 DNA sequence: TGCGCCAGCAGCCAAGATGGGCTAGCGGGGAGTTATACGCAGTATTTT. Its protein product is CASSQDGLAGSYTQYF.

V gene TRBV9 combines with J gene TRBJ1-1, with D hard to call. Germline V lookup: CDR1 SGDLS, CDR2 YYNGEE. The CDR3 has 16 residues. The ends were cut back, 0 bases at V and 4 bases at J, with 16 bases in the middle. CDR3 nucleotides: TGTGCCAGCAGCGTAGAAAGTGCTCGGACCCTCACTGAAGCTTTCTTT. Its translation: CASSVESARTLTEAFF.

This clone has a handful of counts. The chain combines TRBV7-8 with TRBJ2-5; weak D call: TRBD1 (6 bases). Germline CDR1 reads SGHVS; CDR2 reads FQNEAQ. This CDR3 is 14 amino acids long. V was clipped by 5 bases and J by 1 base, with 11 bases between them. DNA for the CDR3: TGTGCCAGCAGCCGGCTGACAGGCCAAGAGACCCAGTACTTC. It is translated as CASSRLTGQETQYF.